This T cell receptor (beta chain) originates from a study of cytomegalovirus exposure and HLA in healthy donors. By its share, this clone is medium-sized. The target antigen is unknown. A multiplex PCR was run with 60 Vbeta primers and 13 Jbeta primers. Profiling relied on immunoSEQ multiplex PCR, and the TCRdb table lists in-frame clones only, not all of them. The sample has under 200,000 clones; 75% to 85% are singletons. Findings of the study overall: CMV serostatus was the only immune exposure information that was available.

This clonotype was sampled from a man aged 45-60 years in good health and CMV-seropositive. The sample taken for sequencing was PBMCs.

DNA for the CDR3: TGTGCCAGCAGCTTGCACGGGGTCACCGGGGAGCTGTTTTTT. It translates to CASSLHGVTGELFF. The chain combines TRBV11-2 with TRBJ2-2; perhaps TRBD2 as D (5 bases). Germline V lookup: CDR1 SGHAT, CDR2 FQNNGV. The CDR3 contains 14 residues. Trimming took off 3 bases at V and 4 bases at J, with 9 bases between the two ends.